The rows below give T cell receptor beta chains drawn from one sample of a study of cytomegalovirus exposure and HLA in healthy donors. Sequencing was performed with immunoSEQ multiplex PCR; in TCRdb, only in-frame clones are kept and a portion is missing. The sample carries about 120,000 clones, over 65% recorded once. Sequencing was done on a sample of PBMCs. These receptors were collected from a woman aged 35 to 49 in good health and CMV-seropositive. CDR3s leave out the opening cysteine and the closing phenylalanine or tryptophan. The order of the fields is V gene, J gene, clone size, CDR3 protein. Clone size is stated in some rows and not others, as once, few, many or a class when expanded.

>TRBV15|TRBJ2-7|-
ATSRYGAGVRYEQY
>TRBV5-1|TRBJ1-4|-
ASSLDGAVKKLF
>TRBV7-9|TRBJ2-5|-
ASSFLETQY
>TRBV27|TRBJ2-3|few
ASSLRWTGVPPDTQY
>TRBV19|TRBJ1-4|few
ASSRAGRSSEKLF
>TRBV7-8|TRBJ2-3|-
ASSLGLRGTDTQY
>TRBV4-2|TRBJ2-3|-
ASSQVGASGGPDTQY
>TRBV7-2|TRBJ1-5|-
ASSWTGFNQPQH
>TRBV19|TRBJ1-1|-
ASSIGTVNTEAF
>TRBV18|TRBJ2-3|-
ASSPYSRTGSTDTQY
>TRBV27|TRBJ2-7|-
ASSSPGRAYEQY
>TRBV6-4|TRBJ2-3|-
ASSVEAGLDTQY
>TRBV15|TRBJ1-1|-
ATSLRANMNTEAF
>TRBV4-1|TRBJ2-3|-
ASSQEGPGGSSGGTQY
>TRBV5-1|TRBJ1-4|once
ASSRTANEKLF
>TRBV5-4|TRBJ2-5|-
ASSSGTGNIQETQY
>TRBV5-6|TRBJ1-4|-
ASSSRGAGEKLF
>TRBV27|TRBJ1-2|-
ASCNQGAGYGYT
>TRBV7-2|TRBJ2-5|-
ASSRLQIQETQY
>TRBV4-1|TRBJ1-3|-
ASSPPGGNTIY
>TRBV9|TRBJ2-1|-
ASSPRTSGSSYNEQF
>TRBV14|TRBJ1-5|-
ASSQGLDRPQH
>TRBV15|TRBJ1-5|-
ATSRDPGQPQH
>TRBV5-8|TRBJ1-4|-
ASSLTGQPTEKLF
>TRBV5-1|TRBJ2-7|-
ASSSGTGDTHEQY
>TRBV5-8|TRBJ1-5|-
ASSSRTGPSNQPQH
>TRBV30|TRBJ2-3|-
AWEGLAGVAPY
>TRBV4-1|TRBJ1-6|few
ASSRGQLDSPLH
>TRBV6-5|TRBJ2-1|-
ASSRDRANEQF
>TRBV29-1|TRBJ2-5|-
SVETRGRRETQY
>TRBV7-9|TRBJ2-7|-
ASSYNRGDEQY
>TRBV25-1|TRBJ1-2|-
ASGDRDSGRNYGYT
>TRBV14|TRBJ1-1|-
ASSPVSGLGNTEAF
>TRBV28|TRBJ1-5|few
ASSLDSNNQPQH
>TRBV7-9|TRBJ2-1|once
ASSLGTGDNEQF
>TRBV29-1|TRBJ2-1|-
SVGLAVYNEQF
>TRBV30|TRBJ2-7|-
AWSVLGGYEQY
>TRBV6-1|TRBJ1-2|-
ASSDLDTSNYGYT